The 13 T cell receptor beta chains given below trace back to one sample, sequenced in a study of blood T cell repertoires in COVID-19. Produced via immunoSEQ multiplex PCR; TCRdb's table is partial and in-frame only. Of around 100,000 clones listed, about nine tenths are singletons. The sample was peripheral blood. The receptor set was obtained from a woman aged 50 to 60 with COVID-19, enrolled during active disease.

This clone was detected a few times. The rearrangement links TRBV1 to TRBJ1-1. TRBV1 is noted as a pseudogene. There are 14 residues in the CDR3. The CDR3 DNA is TGCACCAGCAGATTAAGGGGGGGGGACACTGAAGCTTTCTTT. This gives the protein CTSRLRGGDTEAFF.

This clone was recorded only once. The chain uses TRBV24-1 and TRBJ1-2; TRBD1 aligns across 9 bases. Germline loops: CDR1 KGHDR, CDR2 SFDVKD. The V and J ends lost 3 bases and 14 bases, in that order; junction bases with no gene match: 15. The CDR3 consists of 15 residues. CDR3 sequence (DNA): TGTGCCACCAGTGATCCGGACAGGGGACTTCCAGGTTTTACCTTC. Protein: CATSDPDRGLPGFTF.

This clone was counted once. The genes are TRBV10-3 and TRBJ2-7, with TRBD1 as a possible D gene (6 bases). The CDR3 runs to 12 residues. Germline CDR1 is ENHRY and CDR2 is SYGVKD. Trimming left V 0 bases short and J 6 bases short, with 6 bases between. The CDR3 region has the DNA TGTGCCATCAGTGAGTCAGGGGGCGAGCAGTACTTC. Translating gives CAISESGGEQYF.

In DNA form, the CDR3 reads TGTGCCAGCAGCTTGGTGGGGCGGACTGAAGCTTTCTTT. Translated: CASSLVGRTEAFF. This chain joins TRBV5-6 and TRBJ1-1; D possibly corresponds to TRBD1 (5 bases). Germline V gene sequence: CDR1 SGHDT, CDR2 YYEEEE. V gave up 0 bases and J gave up 5 bases, with 8 bases separating them. CDR3 length: 13 amino acids.

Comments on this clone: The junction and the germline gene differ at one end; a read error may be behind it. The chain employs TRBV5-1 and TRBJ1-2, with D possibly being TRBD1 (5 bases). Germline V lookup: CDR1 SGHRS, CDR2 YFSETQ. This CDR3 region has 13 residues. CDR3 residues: CASSLEPNRPRNF. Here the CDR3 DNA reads TGCGCCAGCAGCTTGGAACCGAACAGGCCTCGCAACTTC.

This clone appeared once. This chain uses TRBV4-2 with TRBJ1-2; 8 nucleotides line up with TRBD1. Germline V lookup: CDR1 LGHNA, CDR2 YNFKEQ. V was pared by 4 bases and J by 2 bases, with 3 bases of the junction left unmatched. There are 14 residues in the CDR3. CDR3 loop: CASSPRTGNYGYTF. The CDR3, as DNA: TGTGCCAGCAGCCCCCGGACAGGGAACTATGGCTACACCTTC.

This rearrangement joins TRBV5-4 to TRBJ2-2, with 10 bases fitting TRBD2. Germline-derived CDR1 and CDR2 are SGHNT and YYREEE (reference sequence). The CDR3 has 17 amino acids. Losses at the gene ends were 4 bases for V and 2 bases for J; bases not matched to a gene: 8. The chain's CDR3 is CASSPYGLAVNTGELFF. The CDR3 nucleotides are TGTGCCAGCAGCCCCTATGGACTAGCGGTCAACACCGGGGAGCTGTTTTTT.

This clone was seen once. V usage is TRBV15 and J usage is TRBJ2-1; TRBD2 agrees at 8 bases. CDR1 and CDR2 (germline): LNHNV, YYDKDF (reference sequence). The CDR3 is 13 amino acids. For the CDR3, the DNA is TGTGCTCTCGGGGGGGCACAGGTCAATGAGCAGTTCTTC. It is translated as CALGGAQVNEQFF.

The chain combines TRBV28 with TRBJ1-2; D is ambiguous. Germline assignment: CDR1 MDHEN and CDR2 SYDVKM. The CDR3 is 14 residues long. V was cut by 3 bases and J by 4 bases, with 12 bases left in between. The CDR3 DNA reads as TGTGCCAGCAGTTTGTCTGTACGGAGCTATGGCTACACCTTC. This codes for CASSLSVRSYGYTF.

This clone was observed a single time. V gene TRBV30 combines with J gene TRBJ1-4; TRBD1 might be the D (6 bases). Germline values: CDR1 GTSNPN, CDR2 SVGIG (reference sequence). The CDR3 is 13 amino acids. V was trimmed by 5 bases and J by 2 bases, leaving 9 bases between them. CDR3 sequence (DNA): TGTGCCTGGGAACAGGGCACTAATGAAAAACTGTTTTTT. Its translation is CAWEQGTNEKLFF.

The CDR3 here is CASSRGTVQETQYF. The CDR3 DNA sequence: TGTGCCAGCAGCCGCGGGACGGTCCAAGAGACCCAGTACTTC. The gene calls are TRBV5-5 and TRBJ2-5; D perhaps matches TRBD2 (6 bases). V was pared by 4 bases and J by 1 base, with 11 bases between. CDR1 is SGHKS, CDR2 YYEKEE, per germline (reference sequence). The CDR3 runs 14 residues. The full variable domain, in which reference TRBV5-5 and TRBJ2-5 provide the parts outside the CDR3, is DAGVTQSPTHLIKTRGQQVTLRCSPISGHKSVSWYQQVLGQGPQFIFQYYEKEERGRGNFPDRFSARQFPNYSSELNVNALLLGDSALYLCASSRGTVQETQYFGPGTRLLVL.

The DNA of the CDR3 is TGTGCCAGCAAGAGACACCTAAGCTCCTACGAGCAGTACTTC. It specifies CASKRHLSSYEQYF. This sequence joins TRBV6-5 and TRBJ2-7; D unresolved. Trimming shortened V by 7 bases and J by 0 bases, and 13 bases separated the two germline ends. The germline CDR1 and CDR2 sequences are MNHEY and SVGAGI. CDR3 length: 14 amino acids.

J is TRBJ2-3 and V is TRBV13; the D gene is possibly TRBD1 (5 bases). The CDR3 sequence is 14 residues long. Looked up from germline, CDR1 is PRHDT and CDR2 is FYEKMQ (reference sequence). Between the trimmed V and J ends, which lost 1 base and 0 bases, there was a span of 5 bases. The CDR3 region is CASSLEGSTDTQYF. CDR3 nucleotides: TGTGCCAGCAGCTTAGAGGGGAGCACAGATACGCAGTATTTT.